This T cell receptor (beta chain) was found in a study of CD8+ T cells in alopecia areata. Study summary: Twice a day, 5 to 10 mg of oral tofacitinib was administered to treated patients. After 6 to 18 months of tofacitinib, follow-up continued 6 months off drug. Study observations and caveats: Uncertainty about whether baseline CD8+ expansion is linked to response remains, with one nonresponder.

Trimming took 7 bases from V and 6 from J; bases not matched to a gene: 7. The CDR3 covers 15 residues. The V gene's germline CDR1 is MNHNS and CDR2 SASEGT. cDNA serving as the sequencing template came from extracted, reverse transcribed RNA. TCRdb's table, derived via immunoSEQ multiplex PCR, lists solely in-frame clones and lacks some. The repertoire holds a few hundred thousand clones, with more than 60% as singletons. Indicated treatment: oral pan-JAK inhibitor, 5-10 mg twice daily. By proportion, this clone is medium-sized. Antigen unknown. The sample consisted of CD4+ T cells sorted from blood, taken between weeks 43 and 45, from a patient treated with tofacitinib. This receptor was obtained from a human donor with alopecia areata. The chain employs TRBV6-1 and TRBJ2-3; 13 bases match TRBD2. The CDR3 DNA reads TGTGCCAGCACTGGACTAGCGGGGGTGTTGGATACGCAGTATTTT. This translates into CASTGLAGVLDTQYF.